A selection of T cell receptor beta chains follows, all from one sample in a study of graft-versus-host responses after intestinal transplantation. Here immunoSEQ multiplex PCR was the method, and the copy in TCRdb shows in-frame clones only, minus some. There are 120,000 or so clones in the sample; 93% occur only once, and approximately 0.49% lies in the top ten. Their cognate antigens are unknown. The sequencing used unstimulated CD8+ T cells sorted from spleen or lymph node cells, collected before intestinal transplant. The receptors come from a human donor who received an intestinal transplant. Each CDR3 is given with its conserved first and last residue. Fields, in order: clone size, V gene, D gene, J gene, CDR3 DNA, CDR3 protein. D genes are given only for firm matches. The size of a clone is reported for some rows only, either as once, few or many, or as a class for expanded clones.

clone_size: NA; v_call: TRBV10-1; d_call: TRBD2; j_call: TRBJ2-5; cdr3_nt: TGCGCCAGCAGTGAGTCGGCGGGACTAGCGGCACAAGAGACCCAGTACTTC; cdr3_aa: CASSESAGLAAQETQYF
clone_size: NA; v_call: TRBV30; d_call: TRBD2; j_call: TRBJ2-3; cdr3_nt: TGTGCCTGGGCGGCGGGAGGCCCAGATACGCAGTATTTT; cdr3_aa: CAWAAGGPDTQYF
clone_size: NA; v_call: TRBV11-3; d_call: NA; j_call: TRBJ2-7; cdr3_nt: TGTGCCAGCAGCTCCGGCGCTGGAGGGATCTACGAGCAGTACTTC; cdr3_aa: CASSSGAGGIYEQYF
clone_size: NA; v_call: TRBV7-9; d_call: TRBD2; j_call: TRBJ2-3; cdr3_nt: TGTGCCAGCACCGACGCAGCGGGAGGCACAGATACGCAGTATTTT; cdr3_aa: CASTDAAGGTDTQYF
clone_size: NA; v_call: TRBV5-4; d_call: NA; j_call: TRBJ2-7; cdr3_nt: TGTGCCAGCAGCTTACAAGGAAACGAGCAGTACTTC; cdr3_aa: CASSLQGNEQYF
clone_size: NA; v_call: TRBV27; d_call: NA; j_call: TRBJ1-2; cdr3_nt: TGTGCCAGCAGTCGATCGACCGTGTCCGGGGGCTACACCTTC; cdr3_aa: CASSRSTVSGGYTF
clone_size: NA; v_call: TRBV11-2; d_call: NA; j_call: TRBJ2-5; cdr3_nt: TGTGCCAGCAGCTTAGCCGGACGTCCGTACTTC; cdr3_aa: CASSLAGRPYF
clone_size: NA; v_call: TRBV2; d_call: TRBD2; j_call: TRBJ2-1; cdr3_nt: TGTGCCAGCAGTACGGGACTAGCGATCTACAATGAGCAGTTCTTC; cdr3_aa: CASSTGLAIYNEQFF
clone_size: NA; v_call: TRBV9; d_call: NA; j_call: TRBJ1-2; cdr3_nt: TGTGCCAGCAGCGTAGGGGTGGGGGGCCTAAACTATGGCTACACCTTC; cdr3_aa: CASSVGVGGLNYGYTF
clone_size: NA; v_call: TRBV30; d_call: TRBD1; j_call: TRBJ1-5; cdr3_nt: TGTGCCTGGAGGGACAGGGTTGTTGGGAATCAGCCCCAGCATTTT; cdr3_aa: CAWRDRVVGNQPQHF
clone_size: NA; v_call: TRBV28; d_call: TRBD1; j_call: TRBJ1-1; cdr3_nt: TGTGCCAGCAGTTACCGGACAGGGGGCGGCACTGAAGCTTTCTTT; cdr3_aa: CASSYRTGGGTEAFF
clone_size: NA; v_call: TRBV30; d_call: NA; j_call: TRBJ1-1; cdr3_nt: TGTGCCTGGAGTGCGATCGGGAGGGAAGCTTTCTTT; cdr3_aa: CAWSAIGREAFF
clone_size: NA; v_call: TRBV9; d_call: NA; j_call: TRBJ2-1; cdr3_nt: TGTGCCAGCAGCGTAGGATGGGAGCGCTACAATGAGCAGTTCTTC; cdr3_aa: CASSVGWERYNEQFF
clone_size: NA; v_call: TRBV20-1; d_call: NA; j_call: TRBJ2-7; cdr3_nt: TGCAGTGCTAGAGATGGGCTCGAGCAGTACTTC; cdr3_aa: CSARDGLEQYF
clone_size: NA; v_call: TRBV27; d_call: TRBD1; j_call: TRBJ2-3; cdr3_nt: TGTGCCAGCAGTATATATACAGGGGCGCGCACAGATACGCAGTATTTT; cdr3_aa: CASSIYTGARTDTQYF
clone_size: NA; v_call: TRBV19; d_call: TRBD1; j_call: TRBJ2-3; cdr3_nt: TGTGCCAGTACCGACAGGGGTAGCACAGATACGCAGTATTTT; cdr3_aa: CASTDRGSTDTQYF
clone_size: few; v_call: TRBV6-1; d_call: NA; j_call: TRBJ2-2; cdr3_nt: TGTGCCAGCCTAGATAGAAGACAGTACACCGGGGAGCTGTTTTTT; cdr3_aa: CASLDRRQYTGELFF
clone_size: NA; v_call: TRBV11-2; d_call: NA; j_call: TRBJ2-2; cdr3_nt: TGTGCCAGCAGCTCAAATCGGGACATCAGGAACACCGGGGAGCTGTTTTTT; cdr3_aa: CASSSNRDIRNTGELFF
clone_size: NA; v_call: TRBV11-3; d_call: TRBD2; j_call: TRBJ2-7; cdr3_nt: TGTGCCAGCAGCGCTAGTAGCGGGAGGGCTCTAAGGGACGAGCAGTACTTC; cdr3_aa: CASSASSGRALRDEQYF
clone_size: once; v_call: TRBV6-1; d_call: NA; j_call: TRBJ2-7; cdr3_nt: TGTGCCAGCAGTGAAGGGGGAGGTTCCTACGAGCAGTACTTC; cdr3_aa: CASSEGGGSYEQYF
clone_size: NA; v_call: TRBV21-1; d_call: NA; j_call: TRBJ2-3; cdr3_nt: TGTGCCAGCAGCAAAGGAGGGACAGGGCCAGATACGCAGTATTTT; cdr3_aa: CASSKGGTGPDTQYF
clone_size: NA; v_call: TRBV7-9; d_call: NA; j_call: TRBJ1-1; cdr3_nt: TGTGCCAGCGGAGTCAACACTGAAGCTTTCTTT; cdr3_aa: CASGVNTEAFF
clone_size: once; v_call: TRBV19; d_call: NA; j_call: TRBJ1-1; cdr3_nt: TGTGCCAGTAGTATAGGACTGACGGACACTGAAGCTTTCTTT; cdr3_aa: CASSIGLTDTEAFF
clone_size: NA; v_call: TRBV5-5; d_call: NA; j_call: TRBJ2-3; cdr3_nt: TGTGCCAGCAGCTTGAGGGGAGGTCGAGTCACAGATACGCAGTATTTT; cdr3_aa: CASSLRGGRVTDTQYF
clone_size: NA; v_call: TRBV7-8; d_call: TRBD2; j_call: TRBJ2-1; cdr3_nt: TGTGCCAGCAGCTCTAGGACTAGCAATAACGATGAGCAGTTCTTC; cdr3_aa: CASSSRTSNNDEQFF
clone_size: NA; v_call: TRBV29-1; d_call: NA; j_call: TRBJ2-2; cdr3_nt: TGCAGCGTTGAAGTGAACCCCACCGGGGAGCTGTTTTTT; cdr3_aa: CSVEVNPTGELFF
clone_size: NA; v_call: TRBV5-5; d_call: TRBD2; j_call: TRBJ2-1; cdr3_nt: TGTGCCAGCAGCTTGGTGTTAGCGGGAGAGGTCCACAATGAGCAGTTCTTC; cdr3_aa: CASSLVLAGEVHNEQFF
clone_size: NA; v_call: TRBV28; d_call: NA; j_call: TRBJ1-1; cdr3_nt: TGTGCCAGCAGTTACCTCGGATTCGAAGCTTTCTTT; cdr3_aa: CASSYLGFEAFF
clone_size: once; v_call: TRBV5-1; d_call: TRBD1; j_call: TRBJ2-2; cdr3_nt: TGCGCCAGCAGCTTTCCGGACAGGGGGGACACCGGGGAGCTGTTTTTT; cdr3_aa: CASSFPDRGDTGELFF
clone_size: NA; v_call: TRBV28; d_call: TRBD2; j_call: TRBJ2-7; cdr3_nt: TGTGCCAGCAGCCAAGGACTAGCGGGAGGGTACGAGCAGTACTTC; cdr3_aa: CASSQGLAGGYEQYF
clone_size: NA; v_call: TRBV7-2; d_call: TRBD1; j_call: TRBJ1-4; cdr3_nt: TGTGCCAGCAGCTCCGGACAGGGGCCTTACGAAAAACTGTTTTTT; cdr3_aa: CASSSGQGPYEKLFF
clone_size: NA; v_call: TRBV28; d_call: NA; j_call: TRBJ2-3; cdr3_nt: TGTGCCAGCAGCTGGGATACCTCTAGCCGACGGGAAGATACGCAGTATTTT; cdr3_aa: CASSWDTSSRREDTQYF
clone_size: NA; v_call: TRBV12-5; d_call: NA; j_call: TRBJ1-1; cdr3_nt: TGTGCTAGTGGTTTGACCGGGGCCGGAGCTGAAGCTTTCTTT; cdr3_aa: CASGLTGAGAEAFF
clone_size: NA; v_call: TRBV30; d_call: NA; j_call: TRBJ1-5; cdr3_nt: TGTGCCTGGAGTCCCAGGGGTAGCAATCAGCCCCAGCATTTT; cdr3_aa: CAWSPRGSNQPQHF
clone_size: NA; v_call: TRBV30; d_call: NA; j_call: TRBJ1-2; cdr3_nt: TGTGCCTGGAGTGTAAACCCCCAGGCCGGCTACACCTTC; cdr3_aa: CAWSVNPQAGYTF
clone_size: NA; v_call: TRBV19; d_call: TRBD1; j_call: TRBJ1-1; cdr3_nt: TGTGCCAGTAGTATAGGTCCCCGGAGGGGGCATACTGAAGCTTTCTTT; cdr3_aa: CASSIGPRRGHTEAFF
clone_size: NA; v_call: TRBV5-1; d_call: TRBD1; j_call: TRBJ2-1; cdr3_nt: TGCGCCAGCAGCTTCGGGGACAGGGCGAGTAGTGAGCAGTTCTTC; cdr3_aa: CASSFGDRASSEQFF
clone_size: NA; v_call: TRBV19; d_call: NA; j_call: TRBJ1-1; cdr3_nt: TGTGCCAGTACAATAACAGGTAGAGGTCCGTGGAGCACTGAAGCTTTCTTT; cdr3_aa: CASTITGRGPWSTEAFF
clone_size: NA; v_call: TRBV27; d_call: NA; j_call: TRBJ2-2; cdr3_nt: TGTGCCAGCAGTTCTCGGACGTCCGGGGAGCTGTTTTTT; cdr3_aa: CASSSRTSGELFF
clone_size: NA; v_call: TRBV6-5; d_call: TRBD1; j_call: TRBJ2-3; cdr3_nt: TGTGCCAGCAGTTTGGGGACAGGGGGCGCGGATACGCAGTATTTT; cdr3_aa: CASSLGTGGADTQYF
clone_size: NA; v_call: TRBV27; d_call: NA; j_call: TRBJ2-3; cdr3_nt: TGTGCCGTCCAGGGGTACACAGATACGCAGTATTTT; cdr3_aa: CAVQGYTDTQYF
clone_size: once; v_call: TRBV10-3; d_call: NA; j_call: TRBJ1-5; cdr3_nt: TGTGCCATCAGTGAGTCGGGGTCAGCGGGTGGGAGCAATCAGCCCCAGCATTTT; cdr3_aa: CAISESGSAGGSNQPQHF
clone_size: NA; v_call: TRBV27; d_call: TRBD2; j_call: TRBJ2-7; cdr3_nt: TGTGCCAGCAGTGTTAGCGGGCACAGCTCCTACGAGCAGTACTTC; cdr3_aa: CASSVSGHSSYEQYF
clone_size: NA; v_call: TRBV9; d_call: TRBD1; j_call: TRBJ2-5; cdr3_nt: TGTGCCAGCAGCCCAGGACAGGTTCAAGAGACCCAGTACTTC; cdr3_aa: CASSPGQVQETQYF
clone_size: NA; v_call: TRBV18; d_call: TRBD1; j_call: TRBJ1-5; cdr3_nt: TGTGCCAGCTCAGGCACCGGGACAGGCGGGCAGCCCCAGCATTTT; cdr3_aa: CASSGTGTGGQPQHF
clone_size: once; v_call: TRBV7-9; d_call: TRBD2; j_call: TRBJ2-7; cdr3_nt: TGTGCCAGCAGCTCACTAGCGGGAGATTCCGAGCAGTACTTC; cdr3_aa: CASSSLAGDSEQYF
clone_size: few; v_call: TRBV7-9; d_call: NA; j_call: TRBJ2-6; cdr3_nt: TGTGCCAGCAGCACCGGGAGCTCTGGGGCCAACGTCCTGACTTTC; cdr3_aa: CASSTGSSGANVLTF
clone_size: NA; v_call: TRBV27; d_call: NA; j_call: TRBJ1-5; cdr3_nt: TGTGCCAGCAGTTTATCCTTGGACACTCAGCCCCAGCATTTT; cdr3_aa: CASSLSLDTQPQHF
clone_size: once; v_call: TRBV7-3; d_call: NA; j_call: TRBJ2-1; cdr3_nt: TGTGCCAGCAGCCCCGGGACCTCTCCCTACAATGAGCAGTTCTTC; cdr3_aa: CASSPGTSPYNEQFF
clone_size: NA; v_call: TRBV30; d_call: NA; j_call: TRBJ1-1; cdr3_nt: TGTGCCTGGAGTCTCTCCGGGGGCGGAGAAGCTTTCTTT; cdr3_aa: CAWSLSGGGEAFF
clone_size: NA; v_call: TRBV5-1; d_call: NA; j_call: TRBJ2-7; cdr3_nt: TGCGCCAGCAGCCCGTGGGCCCTACACTACGAGCAGTACTTC; cdr3_aa: CASSPWALHYEQYF
clone_size: NA; v_call: TRBV5-1; d_call: NA; j_call: TRBJ2-2; cdr3_nt: TGCGCCAGCAGCCTTCTAGCCGGGGAGCTGTTTTTT; cdr3_aa: CASSLLAGELFF
clone_size: NA; v_call: TRBV6-1; d_call: NA; j_call: TRBJ2-3; cdr3_nt: TGTGCCAGCAGTGTAACGGGACACACAGATACGCAGTATTTT; cdr3_aa: CASSVTGHTDTQYF
clone_size: NA; v_call: TRBV19; d_call: NA; j_call: TRBJ1-5; cdr3_nt: TGTGCCACCACTCCCGTAAGCGGCAATCAGCCCCAGCATTTT; cdr3_aa: CATTPVSGNQPQHF
clone_size: NA; v_call: TRBV27; d_call: NA; j_call: TRBJ1-4; cdr3_nt: TGTGCCAGCAGTTTTTTCACAGGAGGAACTAATGAAAAACTGTTTTTT; cdr3_aa: CASSFFTGGTNEKLFF
clone_size: NA; v_call: TRBV11-1; d_call: NA; j_call: TRBJ2-3; cdr3_nt: TGTGCCAGCAGCTCCCCCGAAGGGAACGCGCAGTATTTT; cdr3_aa: CASSSPEGNAQYF
clone_size: NA; v_call: TRBV2; d_call: NA; j_call: TRBJ2-7; cdr3_nt: TGTGCCAGCAGTGAAGTCAGGGTCGAGCAGTACTTC; cdr3_aa: CASSEVRVEQYF
clone_size: NA; v_call: TRBV6-5; d_call: TRBD2; j_call: TRBJ2-7; cdr3_nt: TGTGCCAGCAGTTACGCGGCTAGCGGGAAATACGAGCAGTACTTC; cdr3_aa: CASSYAASGKYEQYF
clone_size: NA; v_call: TRBV6-5; d_call: NA; j_call: TRBJ2-1; cdr3_nt: TGTGCCAGCAGTTACTCTAGCAATGAGCAGTTCTTC; cdr3_aa: CASSYSSNEQFF